This T cell receptor beta chain was found in a study of T-cell reconstitution after alpha-beta-depleted transplantation in children. The TCRbeta library incorporated unique molecular identifiers. A single record per CDR3 protein comes from TCRdb applying MiXCR to the PCR reads. The data show a few hundred thousand distinct CDR3 sequences, approximately 11% seen once. General study results and limits: T-cell numbers and diversity one year post-transplant derived largely from freshly generated T cells. Reports say that about two months after transplant, the alpha-beta T cells came out of several hundred graft clones that had expanded. Recipient T cells and thymic progenitors that survived gave rise to the high TCRbeta diversity observed at day 60 in some patients.

This CDR3 has 16 residues. V lost 4 bases and J lost 0; bases outside the gene matches: 9. Germline lookup yields CDR1 DFQATT and CDR2 SNEGSKA (reference sequence). Ten or more counts support this clonotype. No antigen is known for it. The clonotype originates from a child younger than two with acute myeloid leukemia, due to receive a stem cell transplant. Sequences were derived from PBMCs, sampled before TCRalphabeta/CD19-depleted stem cell transplant. The V call is TRBV20-1, the J call TRBJ2-7, with 10 bases lining up with TRBD2. The CDR3 region has the DNA TGCAGTGCTAACTCGAGGGGACTAGCGTTCTCCTACGAGCAGTACTTC. Translation gives CSANSRGLAFSYEQYF.